These T cell receptor beta chains were read from a single sample in a study of spatial heterogeneity in lung cancer. TCRdb processed the 5' RACE reads anew with MiXCR; each CDR3 protein has one entry. The repertoire holds roughly 18,000 distinct CDR3 sequences, with under 10% as singletons. The sequencing used PBMCs, collected at follow-up. Source of these receptors: a male donor with early-stage non-small cell lung cancer. The CDR3 runs from the conserved cysteine through the conserved F or W. Fields, in order: V gene, J gene, CDR3 protein.

>TRBV3-1|TRBJ2-5
CASSQRPGLAGETQYF
>TRBV18|TRBJ2-5
CASSPFTGGEETQYF
>TRBV7-8|TRBJ2-1
CASSKGLAAYNEQFF
>TRBV7-2|TRBJ2-5
CASSLVLAEQETQYF
>TRBV25-1|TRBJ2-7
CASSALRDYEQYF
>TRBV30|TRBJ1-1
CAWKNLGAPNTEAFF
>TRBV14|TRBJ2-1
CASSLQGSGEQFF
>TRBV19|TRBJ2-4
CASRPADGRNIQYF
>TRBV20-1|TRBJ1-2
CSAQDRGSYGYTF
>TRBV5-4|TRBJ1-2
CASSLSGGYGYTF